Below, 26 T cell receptor beta chains from the same sample are listed, as sequenced in a study of blood T cell repertoires in COVID-19 (dated by TCRdb to 2018 to 2020). The method behind the library was the immunoSEQ multiplex PCR assay. TCRdb's version of the immuneACCESS table is confined to in-frame rearrangements and falls short of the full clone set. An unresolved V gene accounts for under half of the shortfall where checked; the remainder is of unknown origin. This sample comprises 200,000 to 250,000 clones, around 88% of them detected only once. The leading ten clones occupy over 12% of the sample. Specimen: PBMCs or T cells enriched from blood (not recorded which). Every receptor here comes from a woman in her forties or fifties with acute COVID-19.

This clone was observed a single time. The gene calls are TRBV18 and TRBJ1-5; 7 bases line up with TRBD1. With V trimmed by 6 bases and J by 7 bases, 9 bases remained unmatched. The germline gives CDR1 KGHSH, CDR2 LQKENI. CDR3 length equals 14 residues. The CDR3 nucleotides read TGTGCCAGCTCGCCGACAGGGATTTTACAGCCCCAGCATTTT. Its protein product is CASSPTGILQPQHF.

This clone was detected a few times. The V and J genes are TRBV15 and TRBJ1-6; D is possibly TRBD1 (5 bases). The germline V and J ends were trimmed by 0 bases and 7 bases, with 10 bases remaining between them. CDR1 LNHNV and CDR2 YYDKDF come from the germline V gene (reference sequence). This CDR3 is 15 amino acids long. Written as DNA, the CDR3 is TGTGCCACCAGCAGAGAGGCAGGGTTGAATTCACCCCTCCACTTT. Translated, it gives CATSREAGLNSPLHF. Complete variable domain (other parts from reference TRBV15 and TRBJ1-6): DAMVIQNPRYQVTQFGKPVTLSCSQTLNHNVMYWYQQKSSQAPKLLFHYYDKDFNNEADTPDNFQSRRPNTSFCFLDIRSPGLGDTAMYLCATSREAGLNSPLHFGNGTRLTVT.

This clone was seen a single time. Other DNA sequences from this sample encode an identical CDR3 as well. The CDR3 DNA is TGCGCCAGCAGCTTACAGGGGGATCAGCCCCAGCATTTT. Residues: CASSLQGDQPQHF. This chain links TRBV5-1 with TRBJ1-5; TRBD1 agrees at 8 bases. V lost 2 bases and J lost 5; bases outside the gene matches: 0. Looked up from germline, CDR1 is SGHRS and CDR2 is YFSETQ. CDR3 length: 13 residues.

The V call is TRBV19, the J call TRBJ1-5, with no clear D. V was pared by 1 base and J by 4 bases, with 5 bases between. Germline V gene data show CDR1 as LNHDA and CDR2 as SQIVND (reference sequence). The CDR3 sequence is 13 residues long. The CDR3 bases are TGTGCCAGTAGTATAGTCGGGAATCAGCCCCAGCATTTT. Residues: CASSIVGNQPQHF. Full variable domain (rest looked up from reference TRBV19 and TRBJ1-5): DGGITQSPKYLFRKEGQNVTLSCEQNLNHDAMYWYRQDPGQGLRLIYYSQIVNDFQKGDIAEGYSVSREKKESFPLTVTSAQKNPTAFYLCASSIVGNQPQHFGDGTRLSIL.

The chain combines TRBV19 with TRBJ2-7, with TRBD1 matching over 10 bases. This CDR3 is 14 amino acids long. The J segment lost 5 bases and the V segment lost 3 bases, leaving 4 bases of the junction unmatched. Germline CDR1 reads LNHDA; CDR2 reads SQIVND (reference sequence). This chain's CDR3 is CASSIDRGLNEQYF. The DNA of the CDR3 is TGTGCCAGTAGTATCGACAGGGGGCTCAACGAGCAGTACTTC.

The V and J genes are TRBV11-1 and TRBJ1-1; 11 bases are a match to TRBD1. The CDR3 is made up of 16 amino acids. In germline, CDR1 is SGHAT, CDR2 FQDESV (reference sequence). With 6 bases clipped from V and 0 bases from J, the junction kept 6 bases outside the gene matches. The CDR3 nucleotides are TGTGCCAGCAGGGCCGGGACAGGGGGGTTGAACACTGAAGCTTTCTTT. This encodes CASRAGTGGLNTEAFF.

This rearrangement joins TRBV7-9 to TRBJ2-1; a possible D gene is TRBD2 (6 bases). CDR1 is SEHNR and CDR2 is FQNEAQ in the germline V gene (reference sequence). There are 16 residues in the CDR3. V lost 4 bases and J 0 bases, leaving 13 bases between the germline ends. This CDR3 reads CASSSVGGRSYNEQFF. In nucleotides, the CDR3 is TGTGCCAGCAGCTCGGTGGGAGGACGCTCCTACAATGAGCAGTTCTTC.

This chain links TRBV6-5 with TRBJ1-2, with 10 bases lining up with TRBD1. J lost 12 bases, V lost 4 bases, and 11 bases had no gene match. The CDR3 totals 14 residues. CDR1 MNHEY and CDR2 SVGAGI come from the germline V gene. In DNA, the CDR3 is TGTGCCAGCAGTTCACCGGACAGGGGGACTCCCCACACCTTC. Translation: CASSSPDRGTPHTF.

The chain carries TRBV2 and TRBJ2-1; TRBD2 might be the D (7 bases). Germline V gene lookup returns CDR1 SNHLY and CDR2 FYNNEI. V dropped 2 bases and J dropped 8 bases, with 10 bases sitting between them. The CDR3 spans 13 residues. The CDR3 here is CASSERGAHEQFF. CDR3 nucleotide sequence: TGTGCCAGCAGTGAACGGGGGGCGCATGAGCAGTTCTTC.

In the case of this clone: The conserved phenylalanine or tryptophan is not found at the CDR3 terminus, so this likely reflects a read error. The DNA is omitted, as the CDR3 cannot be located on it reliably, and the CDR3 follows TCRdb's listing. The chain uses TRBV4-1 and TRBJ1-4. Germline V CDR1 and CDR2: MGHRA, YSYEKL. The CDR3 totals 11 residues, both ends included. This chain's CDR3 is CASSPLIPRNI.

The chain combines TRBV18 with TRBJ2-5; possibly TRBD1 for D (6 bases). The CDR3 covers 14 residues. The ends were cut back, 0 bases at V and 4 bases at J, with 9 bases in the middle. The V gene's germline CDR1 is KGHSH and CDR2 LQKENI. The CDR3 loop reads CASSPPVGAETQYF. The CDR3 nucleotides read TGTGCCAGCTCACCACCGGTGGGGGCAGAGACCCAGTACTTC.

The CDR3 coding sequence is TGTGCCAGCAGTTTGTGGACTAGCGGGAGGTACGAGCAGTACTTC. This encodes CASSLWTSGRYEQYF. The chain uses TRBV28 and TRBJ2-7, with 14 bases identical to TRBD2. There are 15 residues in the CDR3. CDR1 is MDHEN, CDR2 SYDVKM, per germline. V lost 3 bases to trimming and J lost 4 bases; unmatched junction nucleotides: 2.

The chain uses TRBV2 and TRBJ1-5; D perhaps matches TRBD1 (6 bases). The germline gives CDR1 SNHLY, CDR2 FYNNEI. The CDR3 loop spans 15 amino acids. V gave up 4 bases and J gave up 4 bases, with 14 bases separating them. DNA of the CDR3: TGTGCCAGCAGTGTGCAGGGGATAGTAAATCAGCCCCAGCATTTT. Encoded protein: CASSVQGIVNQPQHF.

Comments on this clone: The sample carries other DNA sequences with the same CDR3. V is TRBV29-1 and J is TRBJ1-5; 11 positions agree with TRBD1. V gave up 4 bases and J gave up 4 bases; unmatched junction bases: 3. Germline lookup yields CDR1 SQVTM and CDR2 ANQGSEA. The CDR3 length is 14 residues. This CDR3 reads CSVGDRGRNQPQHF. CDR3 DNA: TGCAGCGTTGGGGACAGGGGGAGGAATCAGCCCCAGCATTTT.

The V gene is TRBV13, the J gene TRBJ1-1; D ambiguous. The CDR3 extends over 14 amino acids. Deletions cut 1 base from V and 1 base from J, with 7 bases between. Germline CDR1 PRHDT, CDR2 FYEKMQ (reference sequence). The CDR3 DNA sequence: TGTGCCAGCAGCTTAGTCACAGAGAACACTGAAGCTTTCTTT. Translation: CASSLVTENTEAFF.

The chain employs TRBV2 and TRBJ1-5; D may be TRBD1 (5 bases). Germline assignment: CDR1 SNHLY and CDR2 FYNNEI. This CDR3 has 15 residues. The V end was cut by 1 base, the J end by 0 bases, with 7 bases between. The CDR3 spells CASSEEQVSNQPQHF. The CDR3 region has the DNA TGTGCCAGCAGTGAAGAACAGGTTAGCAATCAGCCCCAGCATTTT.

The chain combines TRBV18 with TRBJ1-5; no definite D call. CDR3 size: 14 residues. Trimming removed 5 bases from V and 6 bases from J, with 14 bases in between. The germline gives CDR1 KGHSH, CDR2 LQKENI. CDR3 amino acids: CASSSEGLGQPQHF. The CDR3 nucleotides are TGTGCCAGCTCATCAGAGGGCTTGGGTCAGCCCCAGCATTTT.

This chain connects TRBV18 to TRBJ2-2; 8 bases map to TRBD1. V shed 3 bases, J shed 7 bases, and the junction held 4 bases outside the gene matches. Germline loops: CDR1 KGHSH, CDR2 LQKENI. This CDR3 contains 14 residues. The CDR3 here is CASSPDRDGGELFF. The CDR3 bases are TGTGCCAGCTCACCGGACAGGGACGGCGGGGAGCTGTTTTTT.

DNA of the CDR3: TGCAGCGTTCCCGGGACAGGCTACTACGAGCAGTACTTC. Its protein is CSVPGTGYYEQYF. V gene TRBV29-1 combines with J gene TRBJ2-7, with 8 bases aligning to TRBD1. CDR1 SQVTM and CDR2 ANQGSEA come from the germline V gene. V gave up 5 bases and J gave up 3 bases; unmatched junction bases: 6. The CDR3 sequence is 13 residues long.

The chain combines TRBV19 with TRBJ1-1, with TRBD1 as a possible D gene (5 bases). The V end was cut by 3 bases, the J end by 8 bases, with 10 bases between. The V gene's germline CDR1 is LNHDA and CDR2 SQIVND (reference sequence). This CDR3 region has 12 residues. The CDR3 here is CASSMGGSEAFF. CDR3 DNA sequence: TGTGCCAGTAGTATGGGGGGGTCGGAAGCTTTCTTT.

This clone was counted a single time. The chain combines TRBV9 with TRBJ2-2, with TRBD1 matching 8 bases. CDR3 length: 16 amino acids. V was pared by 0 bases and J by 1 base, with 2 bases of the junction left unmatched. From germline, CDR1 is SGDLS and CDR2 YYNGEE. The CDR3 nucleotides read TGTGCCAGCAGCGTAGAACAGGGGGGGAACACCGGGGAGCTGTTTTTT. Translated, it gives CASSVEQGGNTGELFF.

The V call is TRBV20-1, the J call TRBJ1-6; no reliable D call. The V end lost 6 bases, the J end lost 5 bases, and 2 bases lay between the germline ends. Per the germline V gene, CDR1 is DFQATT and CDR2 is SNEGSKA (reference sequence). This CDR3 has 10 residues. CDR3 loop: CSANNSPLHF. The CDR3 DNA reads as TGCAGTGCCAATAATTCACCCCTCCACTTT.

The V call is TRBV4-2, the J call TRBJ2-7; 10 nucleotides agree with TRBD2. This CDR3 comprises 20 residues. CDR1 and CDR2 (germline): LGHNA, YNFKEQ. Trimming cost V 0 bases and J 4 bases; bases outside gene matches: 18. The CDR3 reads CASSQDLRLLAGAGEYEQYF. CDR3 nucleotide sequence: TGTGCCAGCAGCCAAGATCTACGACTTCTAGCGGGAGCGGGGGAATACGAGCAGTACTTC.

The chain has TRBV5-5 and TRBJ2-1; D unclear. Deletions cut 0 bases from V and 4 bases from J, with 17 bases between. Germline loops: CDR1 SGHKS, CDR2 YYEKEE (reference sequence). CDR3 size: 17 residues. Here the CDR3 DNA reads TGTGCCAGCAGCTTGGTTCTTTCGCACACCTTATACAATGAGCAGTTCTTC. It translates to CASSLVLSHTLYNEQFF. Supplemented by reference TRBV5-5 and TRBJ2-1, the full variable domain reads DAGVTQSPTHLIKTRGQQVTLRCSPISGHKSVSWYQQVLGQGPQFIFQYYEKEERGRGNFPDRFSARQFPNYSSELNVNALLLGDSALYLCASSLVLSHTLYNEQFFGPGTRLTVL.

The V gene is TRBV15, the J gene TRBJ2-7; TRBD2 matches 9 bases. The CDR3 is made up of 18 amino acids. The V segment lost 3 bases and the J segment 7 bases; nucleotides outside the gene matches: 19. CDR1 is LNHNV and CDR2 is YYDKDF in the germline V gene (reference sequence). The CDR3, as DNA: TGTGCCACCAGCAGCTCTAGCGGGATATCTGTTCGGATGCGGGAGCAGTACTTC. Protein sequence: CATSSSSGISVRMREQYF.

The rearrangement links TRBV6-6 to TRBJ2-7; D possibly corresponds to TRBD2 (6 bases). Trimming removed 5 bases from V and 0 bases from J, with 17 bases in between. Germline V gives CDR1 MNHNY, CDR2 SVGAGI (reference sequence). There are 16 residues in the CDR3. The CDR3 reads CASSQRLDPSSYEQYF. DNA of the CDR3: TGTGCCAGCAGTCAACGACTAGATCCGAGCTCCTACGAGCAGTACTTC.